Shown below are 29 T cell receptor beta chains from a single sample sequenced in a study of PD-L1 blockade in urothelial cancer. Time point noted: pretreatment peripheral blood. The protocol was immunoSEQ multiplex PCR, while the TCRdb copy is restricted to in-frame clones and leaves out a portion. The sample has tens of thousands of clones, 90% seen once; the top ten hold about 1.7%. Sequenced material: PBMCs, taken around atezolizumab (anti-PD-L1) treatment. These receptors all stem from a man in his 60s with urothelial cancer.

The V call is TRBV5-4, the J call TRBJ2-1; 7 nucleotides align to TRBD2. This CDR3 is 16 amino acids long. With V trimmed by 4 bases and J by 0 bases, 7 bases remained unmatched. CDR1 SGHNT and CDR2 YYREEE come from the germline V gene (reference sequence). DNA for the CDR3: TGTGCCAGCAGCCCGACTAGCTCGGGCTCCTACAATGAGCAGTTCTTC. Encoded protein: CASSPTSSGSYNEQFF.

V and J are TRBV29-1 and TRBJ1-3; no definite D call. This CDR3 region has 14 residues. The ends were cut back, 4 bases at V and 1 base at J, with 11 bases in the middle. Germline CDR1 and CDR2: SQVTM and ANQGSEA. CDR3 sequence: CSVVAQTSGNTIYF. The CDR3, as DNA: TGCAGCGTTGTAGCGCAGACTTCTGGAAACACCATATATTTT.

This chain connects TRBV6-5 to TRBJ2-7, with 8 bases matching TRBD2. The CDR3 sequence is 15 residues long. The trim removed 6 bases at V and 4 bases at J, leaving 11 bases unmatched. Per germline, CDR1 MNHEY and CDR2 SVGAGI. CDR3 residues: CASRGGPAGAYEQYF. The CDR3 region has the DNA TGTGCCAGCAGGGGGGGGCCAGCGGGAGCTTACGAGCAGTACTTC.

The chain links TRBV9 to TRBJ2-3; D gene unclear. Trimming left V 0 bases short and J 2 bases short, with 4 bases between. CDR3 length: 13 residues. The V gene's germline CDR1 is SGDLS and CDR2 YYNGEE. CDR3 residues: CASSVGATDTQYF. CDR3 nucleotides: TGTGCCAGCAGCGTAGGAGCCACAGATACGCAGTATTTT. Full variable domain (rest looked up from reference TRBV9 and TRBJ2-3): DSGVTQTPKHLITATGQRVTLRCSPRSGDLSVYWYQQSLDQGLQFLIQYYNGEERAKGNILERFSAQQFPDLHSELNLSSLELGDSALYFCASSVGATDTQYFGPGTRLTVL.

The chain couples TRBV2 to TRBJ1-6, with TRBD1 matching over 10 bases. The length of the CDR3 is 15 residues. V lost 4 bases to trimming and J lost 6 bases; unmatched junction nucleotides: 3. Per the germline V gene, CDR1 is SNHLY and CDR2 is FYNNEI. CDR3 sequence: CASSVGQGPNSPLHF. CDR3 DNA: TGTGCCAGCAGTGTGGGACAGGGGCCTAATTCACCCCTCCACTTT.

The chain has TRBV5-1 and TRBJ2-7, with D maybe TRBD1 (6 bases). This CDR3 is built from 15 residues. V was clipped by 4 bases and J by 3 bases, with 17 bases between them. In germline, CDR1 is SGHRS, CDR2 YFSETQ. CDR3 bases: TGCGCCAGCAGCACGACCGGGACAACCGTCTACGAGCAGTACTTC. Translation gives CASSTTGTTVYEQYF.

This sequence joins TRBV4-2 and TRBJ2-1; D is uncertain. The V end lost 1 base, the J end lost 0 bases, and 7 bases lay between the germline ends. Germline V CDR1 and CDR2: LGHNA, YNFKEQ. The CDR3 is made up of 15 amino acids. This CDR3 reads CASSQVRNSYNEQFF. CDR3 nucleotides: TGTGCCAGCAGCCAAGTGCGCAACTCCTACAATGAGCAGTTCTTC.

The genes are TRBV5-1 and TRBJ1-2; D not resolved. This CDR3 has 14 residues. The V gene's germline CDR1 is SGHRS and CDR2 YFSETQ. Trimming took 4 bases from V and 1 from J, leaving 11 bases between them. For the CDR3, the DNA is TGCGCCAGCAGCGACGGTGGGAGTAACTATGGCTACACCTTC. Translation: CASSDGGSNYGYTF.

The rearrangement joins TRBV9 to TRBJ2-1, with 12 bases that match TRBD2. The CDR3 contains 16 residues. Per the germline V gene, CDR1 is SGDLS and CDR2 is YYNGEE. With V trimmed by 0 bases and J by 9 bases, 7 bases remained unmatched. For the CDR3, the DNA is TGTGCCAGCAGCGTAGCTACTAGCGGGGGGTTTGGTGAGCAGTTCTTC. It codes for CASSVATSGGFGEQFF.

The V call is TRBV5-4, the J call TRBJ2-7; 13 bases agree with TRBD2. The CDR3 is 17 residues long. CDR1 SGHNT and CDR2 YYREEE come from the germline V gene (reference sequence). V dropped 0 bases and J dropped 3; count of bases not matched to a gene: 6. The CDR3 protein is CASSLGLAGGGNYEQYF. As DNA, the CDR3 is TGTGCCAGCAGCTTGGGACTAGCGGGAGGCGGAAACTACGAGCAGTACTTC. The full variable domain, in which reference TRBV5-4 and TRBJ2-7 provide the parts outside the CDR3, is ETGVTQSPTHLIKTRGQQVTLRCSSQSGHNTVSWYQQALGQGPQFIFQYYREEENGRGNFPPRFSGLQFPNYSSELNVNALELDDSALYLCASSLGLAGGGNYEQYFGPGTRLTVT.

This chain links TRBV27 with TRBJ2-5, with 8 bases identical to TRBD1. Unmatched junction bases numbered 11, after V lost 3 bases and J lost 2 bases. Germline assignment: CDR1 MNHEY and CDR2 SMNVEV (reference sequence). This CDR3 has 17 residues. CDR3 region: CASSFFPRGTGQETQYF. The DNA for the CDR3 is TGTGCCAGCAGTTTCTTCCCGAGAGGGACAGGTCAAGAGACCCAGTACTTC.

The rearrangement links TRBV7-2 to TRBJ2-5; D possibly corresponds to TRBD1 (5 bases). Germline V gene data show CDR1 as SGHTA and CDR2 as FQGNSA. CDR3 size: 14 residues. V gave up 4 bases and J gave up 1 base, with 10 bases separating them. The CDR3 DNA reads TGTGCCAGCAGCTCAGTAGGGGTCCAAGAGACCCAGTACTTC. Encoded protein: CASSSVGVQETQYF.

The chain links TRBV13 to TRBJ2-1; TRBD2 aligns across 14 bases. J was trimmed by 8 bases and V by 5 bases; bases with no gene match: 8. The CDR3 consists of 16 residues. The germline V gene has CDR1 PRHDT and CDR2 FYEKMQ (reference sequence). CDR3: CASSRTSGGMRDEQFF. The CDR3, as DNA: TGTGCCAGCAGCCGGACTAGCGGGGGGATGAGGGATGAGCAGTTCTTC.

CDR3 in amino acids: CASTHRQGIPLAKNIQYF. The CDR3 region has the DNA TGTGCCAGCACCCATCGGCAGGGCATCCCTCTAGCCAAAAACATTCAGTACTTC. The chain recombines TRBV5-8 with TRBJ2-4; TRBD1 might be the D (5 bases). V dropped 6 bases and J dropped 0 bases, with 22 bases sitting between them. Germline V lookup: CDR1 SGHTS, CDR2 YDEGEE. This CDR3 comprises 18 residues.

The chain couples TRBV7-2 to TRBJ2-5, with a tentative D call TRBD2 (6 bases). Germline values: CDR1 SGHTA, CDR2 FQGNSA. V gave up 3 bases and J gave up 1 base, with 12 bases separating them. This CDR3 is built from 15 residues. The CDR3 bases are TGTGCCAGCAGCTTGGGACTCCTCATCCAAGAGACCCAGTACTTC. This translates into CASSLGLLIQETQYF.

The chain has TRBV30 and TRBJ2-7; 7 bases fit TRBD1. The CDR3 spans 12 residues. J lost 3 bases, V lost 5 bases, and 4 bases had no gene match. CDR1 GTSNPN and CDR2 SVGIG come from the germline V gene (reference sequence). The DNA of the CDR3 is TGTGCCTGGTCGGGACAGAACTACGAGCAGTACTTC. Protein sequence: CAWSGQNYEQYF.

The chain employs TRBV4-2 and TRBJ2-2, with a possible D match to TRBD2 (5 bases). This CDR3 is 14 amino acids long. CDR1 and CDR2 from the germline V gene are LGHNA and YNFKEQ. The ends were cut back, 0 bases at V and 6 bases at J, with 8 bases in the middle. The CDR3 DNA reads TGTGCCAGCAGCCAAGAAGGACTCTCCGGGGAGCTGTTTTTT. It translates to CASSQEGLSGELFF.

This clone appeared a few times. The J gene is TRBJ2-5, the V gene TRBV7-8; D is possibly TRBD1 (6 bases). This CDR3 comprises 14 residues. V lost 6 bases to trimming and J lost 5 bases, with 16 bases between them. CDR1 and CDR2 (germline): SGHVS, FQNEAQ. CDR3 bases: TGTGCCAGCAGTTCACAGGGATTGGAGGAGACCCAGTACTTC. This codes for CASSSQGLEETQYF.

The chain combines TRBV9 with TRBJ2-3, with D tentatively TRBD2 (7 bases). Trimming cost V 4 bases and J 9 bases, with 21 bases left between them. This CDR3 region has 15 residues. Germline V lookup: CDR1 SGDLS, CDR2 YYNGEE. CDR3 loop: CASSPEAGASGTQYF. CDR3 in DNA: TGTGCCAGCAGCCCGGAGGCGGGGGCGTCGGGGACGCAGTATTTT.

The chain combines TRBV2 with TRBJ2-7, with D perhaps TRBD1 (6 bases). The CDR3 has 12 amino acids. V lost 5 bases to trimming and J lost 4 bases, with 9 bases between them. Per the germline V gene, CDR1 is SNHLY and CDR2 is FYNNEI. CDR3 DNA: TGTGCCAGCAGTAGGACAGATTACGAGCAGTACTTC. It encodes CASSRTDYEQYF.

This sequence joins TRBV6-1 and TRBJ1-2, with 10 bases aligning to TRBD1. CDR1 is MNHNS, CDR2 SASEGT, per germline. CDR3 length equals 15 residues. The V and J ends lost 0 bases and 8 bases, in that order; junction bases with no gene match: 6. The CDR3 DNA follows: TGTGCCAGCAGTGAAGCATACGGGACAGGGGTGGGCTACACCTTC. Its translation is CASSEAYGTGVGYTF.

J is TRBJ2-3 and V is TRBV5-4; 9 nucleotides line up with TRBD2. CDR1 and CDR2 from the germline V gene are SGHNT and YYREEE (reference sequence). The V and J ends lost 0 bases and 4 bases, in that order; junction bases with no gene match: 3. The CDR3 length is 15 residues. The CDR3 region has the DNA TGTGCCAGCAGCTTGGGGGGACTAGCCTCAGATACGCAGTATTTT. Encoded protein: CASSLGGLASDTQYF.

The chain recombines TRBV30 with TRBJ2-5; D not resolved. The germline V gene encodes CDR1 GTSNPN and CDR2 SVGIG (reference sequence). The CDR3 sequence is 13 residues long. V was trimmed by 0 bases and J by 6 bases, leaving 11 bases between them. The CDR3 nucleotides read TGTGCCTGGAGTGTTGGTCTAGTAAAGACCCAGTACTTC. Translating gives CAWSVGLVKTQYF.

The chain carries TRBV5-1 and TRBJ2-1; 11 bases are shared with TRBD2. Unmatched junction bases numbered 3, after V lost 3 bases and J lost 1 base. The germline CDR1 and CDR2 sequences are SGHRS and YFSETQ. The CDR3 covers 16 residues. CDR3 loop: CASSSLAGGSYNEQFF. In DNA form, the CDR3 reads TGCGCCAGCAGCTCTCTAGCGGGAGGTTCCTACAATGAGCAGTTCTTC.

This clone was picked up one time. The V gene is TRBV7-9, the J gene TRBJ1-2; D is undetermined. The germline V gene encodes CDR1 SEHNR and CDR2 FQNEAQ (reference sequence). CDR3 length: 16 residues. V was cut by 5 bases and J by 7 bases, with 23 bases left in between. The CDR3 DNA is TGTGCCAGCAGCACCCCAGCGATCAGAGGCACCGGTGGCTACACCTTC. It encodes CASSTPAIRGTGGYTF.

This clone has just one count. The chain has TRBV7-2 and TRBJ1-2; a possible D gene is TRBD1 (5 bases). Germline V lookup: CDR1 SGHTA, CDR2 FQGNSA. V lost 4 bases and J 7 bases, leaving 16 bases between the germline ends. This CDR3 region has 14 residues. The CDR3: CASSYGRGISGYTF. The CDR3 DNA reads TGTGCCAGCAGCTATGGTCGGGGGATCTCTGGCTACACCTTC.

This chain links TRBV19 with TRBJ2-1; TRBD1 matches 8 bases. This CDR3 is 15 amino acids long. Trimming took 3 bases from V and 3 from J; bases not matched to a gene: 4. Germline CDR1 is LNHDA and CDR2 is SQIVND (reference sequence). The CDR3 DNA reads TGTGCCAGTAGTATTCGACAGGGGATCTACAATGAGCAGTTCTTC. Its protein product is CASSIRQGIYNEQFF.

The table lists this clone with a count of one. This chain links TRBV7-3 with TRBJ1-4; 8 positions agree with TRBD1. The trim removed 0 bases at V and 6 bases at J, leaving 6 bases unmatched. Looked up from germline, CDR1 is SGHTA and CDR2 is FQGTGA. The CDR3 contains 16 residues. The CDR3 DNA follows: TGTGCCAGCAGCTTAACGTTATGGACAGGGTATGAAAAACTGTTTTTT. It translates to CASSLTLWTGYEKLFF. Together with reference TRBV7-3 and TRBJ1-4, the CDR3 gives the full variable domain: GAGVSQTPSNKVTEKGKYVELRCDPISGHTALYWYRQSLGQGPEFLIYFQGTGAADDSGLPNDRFFAVRPEGSVSTLKIQRTERGDSAVYLCASSLTLWTGYEKLFFGSGTQLSVL.

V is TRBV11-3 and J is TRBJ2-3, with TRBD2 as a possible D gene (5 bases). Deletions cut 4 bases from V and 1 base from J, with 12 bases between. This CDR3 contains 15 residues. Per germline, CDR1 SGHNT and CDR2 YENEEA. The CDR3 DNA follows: TGTGCCAGCAGCTCGCTAGCTGCCGGCACAGATACGCAGTATTTT. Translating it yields CASSSLAAGTDTQYF.